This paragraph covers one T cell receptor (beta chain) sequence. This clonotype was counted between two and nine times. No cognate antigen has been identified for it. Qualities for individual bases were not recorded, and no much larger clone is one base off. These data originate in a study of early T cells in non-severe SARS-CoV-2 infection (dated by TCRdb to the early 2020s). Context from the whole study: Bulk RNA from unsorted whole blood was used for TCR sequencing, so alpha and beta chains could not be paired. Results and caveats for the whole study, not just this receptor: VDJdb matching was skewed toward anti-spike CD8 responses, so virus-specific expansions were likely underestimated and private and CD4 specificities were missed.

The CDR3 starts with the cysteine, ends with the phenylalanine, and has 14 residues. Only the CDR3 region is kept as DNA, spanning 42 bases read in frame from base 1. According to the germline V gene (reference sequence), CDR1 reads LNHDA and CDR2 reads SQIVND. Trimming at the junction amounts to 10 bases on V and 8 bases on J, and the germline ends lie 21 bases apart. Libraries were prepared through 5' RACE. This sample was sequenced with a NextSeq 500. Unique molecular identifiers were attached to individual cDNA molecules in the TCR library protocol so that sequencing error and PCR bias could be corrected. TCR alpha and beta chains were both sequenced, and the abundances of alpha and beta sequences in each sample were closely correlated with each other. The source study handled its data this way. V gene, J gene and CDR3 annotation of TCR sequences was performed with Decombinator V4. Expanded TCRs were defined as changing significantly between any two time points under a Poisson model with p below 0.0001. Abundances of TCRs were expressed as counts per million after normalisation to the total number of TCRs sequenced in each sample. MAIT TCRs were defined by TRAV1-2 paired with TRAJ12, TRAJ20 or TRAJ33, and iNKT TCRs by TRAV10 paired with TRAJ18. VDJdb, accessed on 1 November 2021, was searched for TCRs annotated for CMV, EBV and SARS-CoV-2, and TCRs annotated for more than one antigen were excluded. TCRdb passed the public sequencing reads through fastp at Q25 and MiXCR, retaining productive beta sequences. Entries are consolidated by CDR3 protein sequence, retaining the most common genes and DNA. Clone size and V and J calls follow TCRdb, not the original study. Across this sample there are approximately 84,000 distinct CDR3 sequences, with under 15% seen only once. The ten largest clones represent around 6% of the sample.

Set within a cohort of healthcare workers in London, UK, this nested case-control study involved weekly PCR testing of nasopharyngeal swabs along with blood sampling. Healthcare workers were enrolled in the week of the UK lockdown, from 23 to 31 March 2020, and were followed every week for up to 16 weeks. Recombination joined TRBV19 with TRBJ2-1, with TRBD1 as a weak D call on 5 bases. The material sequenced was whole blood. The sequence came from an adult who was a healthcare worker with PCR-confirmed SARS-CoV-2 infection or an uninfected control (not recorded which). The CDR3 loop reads CATKGLAYDYEQFF. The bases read TGTGCCACCAAGGGGTTAGCTTACGACTATGAGCAGTTCTTC.